One T cell receptor (beta chain) is described in this entry. Its antigen is not identified. This specimen belongs to a study of PD-1 blockade in classical Hodgkin lymphoma. Study findings and constraints: By C4D1 there was a significant rise in CD4+ TCR diversity but not in CD8+ TCR diversity. Diminished baseline TCR diversity has been reported in newly diagnosed patients relative to healthy donors.

TCRdb keeps only in-frame clones here, not all; method: immunoSEQ multiplex PCR. The table lists approximately 24,000 clones, approximately 82% of them singletons. The germline CDR1 and CDR2 sequences are MDHEN and SYDVKM. This CDR3 region has 16 residues. Trimming took off 8 bases at V and 5 bases at J, with 22 bases between the two ends. No patient escaped relapse after autologous stem cell transplantation, and brentuximab vedotin exposure varied. Under best response, outcomes were complete response, partial response or progressive disease. The source was peripheral blood mononuclear cells (PBMCs), collected before the second cycle of nivolumab. The genes are TRBV28 and TRBJ1-5; D ambiguous. This receptor was taken from a human donor with classical Hodgkin lymphoma. The CDR3 region is CASGTPGESLDQPQHF. CDR3 DNA: TGTGCCAGCGGAACCCCAGGCGAGAGTTTGGATCAGCCCCAGCATTTT.